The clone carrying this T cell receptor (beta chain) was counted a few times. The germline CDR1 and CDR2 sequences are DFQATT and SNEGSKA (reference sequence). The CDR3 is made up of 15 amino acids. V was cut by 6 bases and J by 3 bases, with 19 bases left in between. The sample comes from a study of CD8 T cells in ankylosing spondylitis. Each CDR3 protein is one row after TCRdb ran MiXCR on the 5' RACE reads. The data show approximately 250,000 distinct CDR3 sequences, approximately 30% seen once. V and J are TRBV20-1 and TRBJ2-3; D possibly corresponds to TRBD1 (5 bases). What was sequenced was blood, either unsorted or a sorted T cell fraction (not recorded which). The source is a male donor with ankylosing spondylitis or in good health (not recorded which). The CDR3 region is CSATVRAGQTDTQYF. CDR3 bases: TGCAGTGCGACAGTCCGCGCAGGGCAAACAGATACGCAGTATTTT.